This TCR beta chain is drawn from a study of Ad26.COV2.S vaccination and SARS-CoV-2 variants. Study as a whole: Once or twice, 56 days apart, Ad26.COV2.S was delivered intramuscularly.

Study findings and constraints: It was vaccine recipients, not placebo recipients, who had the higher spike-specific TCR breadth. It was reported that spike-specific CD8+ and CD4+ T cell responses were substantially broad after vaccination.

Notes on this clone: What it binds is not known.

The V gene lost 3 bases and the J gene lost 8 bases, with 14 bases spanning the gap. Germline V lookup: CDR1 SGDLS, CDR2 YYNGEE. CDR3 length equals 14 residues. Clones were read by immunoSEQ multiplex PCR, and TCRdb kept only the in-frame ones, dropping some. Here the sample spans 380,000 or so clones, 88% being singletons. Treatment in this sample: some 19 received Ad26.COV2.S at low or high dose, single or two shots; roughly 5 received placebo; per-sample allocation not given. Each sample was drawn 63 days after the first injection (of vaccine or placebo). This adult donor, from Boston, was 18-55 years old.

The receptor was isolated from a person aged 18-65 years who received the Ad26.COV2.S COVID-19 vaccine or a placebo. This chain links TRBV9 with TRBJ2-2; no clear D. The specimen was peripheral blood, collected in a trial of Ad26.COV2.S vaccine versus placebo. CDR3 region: CASSAEPLGGELFF. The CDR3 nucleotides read TGTGCCAGCAGCGCGGAGCCGTTAGGGGGGGAGCTGTTTTTT. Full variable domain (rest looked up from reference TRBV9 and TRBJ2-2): DSGVTQTPKHLITATGQRVTLRCSPRSGDLSVYWYQQSLDQGLQFLIQYYNGEERAKGNILERFSAQQFPDLHSELNLSSLELGDSALYFCASSAEPLGGELFFGEGSRLTVL.